Reported below is one T cell receptor (beta chain). Its target is unknown. The sample comes from a study of T cells in Graves' hyperthyroidism and ophthalmopathy. Study-wide points: Most thyroid clonotypes with frequency above 0.001 were detected in blood.

This CDR3 spans 12 amino acids. Germline V gene sequence: CDR1 SQVTM, CDR2 ANQGSEA. V was trimmed by 6 bases and J by 3 bases, leaving 11 bases between them. Researchers took RNA transcripts and amplified the TCR beta CDR3 regions from them. In the first-round RT-PCR of the TCR CDR3, the HTBI primer set was used. From the multiplex PCR reads, TCRdb called clonotypes with MiXCR, one entry per CDR3 protein. Here the sample spans fewer than 800,000 distinct CDR3 sequences, roughly 15% being singletons. Sequenced sample: blood. This receptor was taken from a man between 18 and 35 years old with Graves' hyperthyroidism. This rearrangement joins TRBV29-1 to TRBJ1-2; D perhaps matches TRBD1 (6 bases). The CDR3 loop reads CSVTSGDYGYTF. The CDR3 bases are TGCAGCGTCACCTCAGGGGACTATGGCTACACCTTC.